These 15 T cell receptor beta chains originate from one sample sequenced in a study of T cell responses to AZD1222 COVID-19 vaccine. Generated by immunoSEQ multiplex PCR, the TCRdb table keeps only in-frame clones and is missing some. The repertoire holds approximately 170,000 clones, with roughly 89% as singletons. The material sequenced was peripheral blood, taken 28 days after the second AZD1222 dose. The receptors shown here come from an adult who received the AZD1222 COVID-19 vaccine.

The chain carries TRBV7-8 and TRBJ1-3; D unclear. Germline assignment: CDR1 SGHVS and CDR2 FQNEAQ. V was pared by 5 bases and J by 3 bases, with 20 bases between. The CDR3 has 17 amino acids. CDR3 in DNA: TGTGCCAGCAGCCACGGGGTGGAGGATGTAATTGGAAACACCATATATTTT. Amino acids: CASSHGVEDVIGNTIYF.

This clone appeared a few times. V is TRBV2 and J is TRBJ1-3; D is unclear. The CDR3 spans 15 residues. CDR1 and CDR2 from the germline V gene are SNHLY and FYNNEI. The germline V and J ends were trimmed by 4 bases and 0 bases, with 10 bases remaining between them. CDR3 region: CASSGNRNSGNTIYF. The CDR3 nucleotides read TGTGCCAGCAGTGGAAACAGAAACTCTGGAAACACCATATATTTT.

The CDR3, as DNA: TGTGCCAGCATCGGGACCTGGGGTACTGAAGCTTTCTTT. This codes for CASIGTWGTEAFF. The chain employs TRBV27 and TRBJ1-1; TRBD1 might be the D (5 bases). CDR1 and CDR2 from the germline V gene are MNHEY and SMNVEV (reference sequence). V lost 7 bases and J lost 5, with 14 bases in between. The length of the CDR3 is 13 residues.

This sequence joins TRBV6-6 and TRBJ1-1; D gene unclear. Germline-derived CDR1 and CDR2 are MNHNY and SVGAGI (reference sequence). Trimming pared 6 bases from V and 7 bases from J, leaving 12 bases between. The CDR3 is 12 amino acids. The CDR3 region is CASSPRAREAFF. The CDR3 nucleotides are TGTGCCAGCAGCCCCCGGGCGCGTGAAGCTTTCTTT.

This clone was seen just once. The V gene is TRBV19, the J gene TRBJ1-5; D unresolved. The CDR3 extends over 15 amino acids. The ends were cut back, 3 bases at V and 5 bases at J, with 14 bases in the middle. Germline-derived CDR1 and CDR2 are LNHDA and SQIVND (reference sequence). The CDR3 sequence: CASSMAVTKDQPQHF. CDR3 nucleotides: TGTGCCAGTAGTATGGCAGTTACCAAGGATCAGCCCCAGCATTTT.

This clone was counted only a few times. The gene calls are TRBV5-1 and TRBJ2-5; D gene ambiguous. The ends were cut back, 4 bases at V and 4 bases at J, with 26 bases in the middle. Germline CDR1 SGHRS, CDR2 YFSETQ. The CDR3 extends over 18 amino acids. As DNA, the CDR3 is TGCGCCAGCAGCCCCCAGGCCGGAGCGCTGAACCTTCCAGAGACCCAGTACTTC. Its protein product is CASSPQAGALNLPETQYF.

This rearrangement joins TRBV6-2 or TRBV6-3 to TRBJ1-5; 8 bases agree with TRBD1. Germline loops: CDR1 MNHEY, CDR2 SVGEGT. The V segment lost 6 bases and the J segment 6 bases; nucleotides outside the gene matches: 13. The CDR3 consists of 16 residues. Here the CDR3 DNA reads TGTGCCAGCAGCCCTTCGGACAGGGTCAAACTTCAGCCCCAGCATTTT. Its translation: CASSPSDRVKLQPQHF.

The CDR3 DNA reads TGTGCCAGCAGCTTGGCGGCAGGCCGCCTCTACGAGCAGTACTTC. It is translated as CASSLAAGRLYEQYF. The V and J genes are TRBV5-5 and TRBJ2-7; D remains ambiguous. Germline assignment: CDR1 SGHKS and CDR2 YYEKEE (reference sequence). Trimming took off 0 bases at V and 3 bases at J, with 13 bases between the two ends. This CDR3 is 15 amino acids long.

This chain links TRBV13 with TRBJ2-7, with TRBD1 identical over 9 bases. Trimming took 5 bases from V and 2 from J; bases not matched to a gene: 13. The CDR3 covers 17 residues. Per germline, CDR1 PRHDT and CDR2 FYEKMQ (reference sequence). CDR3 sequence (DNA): TGTGCCAGCAGCCGGCCCCCGGGACAGGGTAATACCTACGAGCAGTACTTC. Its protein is CASSRPPGQGNTYEQYF.

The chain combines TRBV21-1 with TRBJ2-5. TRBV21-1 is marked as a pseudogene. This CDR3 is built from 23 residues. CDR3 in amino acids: CASSKFGPSLCVDRPLYQETQYF. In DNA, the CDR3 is TGTGCCAGCAGCAAATTTGGGCCCTCCTTGTGTGTGGACCGTCCTCTCTACCAAGAGACCCAGTACTTC.

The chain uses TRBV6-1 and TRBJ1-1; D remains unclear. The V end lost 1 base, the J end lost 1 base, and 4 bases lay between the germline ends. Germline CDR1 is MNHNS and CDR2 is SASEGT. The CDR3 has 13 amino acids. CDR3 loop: CASSEVRNTEAFF. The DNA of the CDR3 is TGTGCCAGCAGTGAAGTGAGGAACACTGAAGCTTTCTTT.

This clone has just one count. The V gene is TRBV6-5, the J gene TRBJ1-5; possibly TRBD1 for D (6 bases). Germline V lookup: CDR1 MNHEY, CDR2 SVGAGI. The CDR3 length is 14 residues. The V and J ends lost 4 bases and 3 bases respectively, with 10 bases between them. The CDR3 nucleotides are TGTGCCAGCAGTTCCAGGGGAGACAATCAGCCCCAGCATTTT. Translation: CASSSRGDNQPQHF.

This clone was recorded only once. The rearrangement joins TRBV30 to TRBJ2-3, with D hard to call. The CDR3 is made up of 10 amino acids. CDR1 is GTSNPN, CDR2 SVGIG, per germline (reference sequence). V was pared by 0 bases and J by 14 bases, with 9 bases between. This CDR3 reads CAWSVRRLYF. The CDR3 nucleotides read TGTGCCTGGAGTGTACGCAGGCTGTATTTT.

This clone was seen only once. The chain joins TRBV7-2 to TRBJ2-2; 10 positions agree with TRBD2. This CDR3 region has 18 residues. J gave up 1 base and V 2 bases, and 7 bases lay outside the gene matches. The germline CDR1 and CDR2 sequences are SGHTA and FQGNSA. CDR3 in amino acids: CASSLSLAGDVNTGELFF. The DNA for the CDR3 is TGTGCCAGCAGCTTAAGTCTAGCGGGGGATGTGAACACCGGGGAGCTGTTTTTT.

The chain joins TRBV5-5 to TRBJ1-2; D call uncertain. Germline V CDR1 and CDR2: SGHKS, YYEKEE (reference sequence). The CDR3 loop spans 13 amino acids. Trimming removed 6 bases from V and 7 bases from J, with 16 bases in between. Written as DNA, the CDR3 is TGTGCCAGCACCTCGGGGAGGTTAAGTGGCTACACCTTC. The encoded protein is CASTSGRLSGYTF.